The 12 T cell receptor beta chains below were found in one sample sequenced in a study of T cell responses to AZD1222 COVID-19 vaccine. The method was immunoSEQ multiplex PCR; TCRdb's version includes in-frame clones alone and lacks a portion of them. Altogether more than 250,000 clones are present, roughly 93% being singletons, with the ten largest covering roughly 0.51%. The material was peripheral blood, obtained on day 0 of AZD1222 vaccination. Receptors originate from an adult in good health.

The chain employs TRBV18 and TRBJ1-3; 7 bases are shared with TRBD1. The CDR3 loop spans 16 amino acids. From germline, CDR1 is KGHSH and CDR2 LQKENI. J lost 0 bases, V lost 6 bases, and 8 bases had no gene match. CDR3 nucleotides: TGTGCCAGCTCCCCAGGGGGGATCACCTCTGGAAACACCATATATTTT. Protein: CASSPGGITSGNTIYF.

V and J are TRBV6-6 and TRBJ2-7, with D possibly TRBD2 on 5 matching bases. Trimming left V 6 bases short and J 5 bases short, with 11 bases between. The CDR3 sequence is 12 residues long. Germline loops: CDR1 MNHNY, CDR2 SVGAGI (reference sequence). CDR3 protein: CASSRRGDEQYF. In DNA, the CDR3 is TGTGCCAGCAGCCGCCGGGGAGACGAGCAGTACTTC.

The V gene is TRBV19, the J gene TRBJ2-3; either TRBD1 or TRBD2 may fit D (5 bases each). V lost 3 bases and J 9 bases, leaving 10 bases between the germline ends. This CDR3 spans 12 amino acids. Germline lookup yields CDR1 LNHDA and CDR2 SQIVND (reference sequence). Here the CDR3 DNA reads TGTGCCAGTAGTATGGGACGGGGAACGCAGTATTTT. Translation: CASSMGRGTQYF.

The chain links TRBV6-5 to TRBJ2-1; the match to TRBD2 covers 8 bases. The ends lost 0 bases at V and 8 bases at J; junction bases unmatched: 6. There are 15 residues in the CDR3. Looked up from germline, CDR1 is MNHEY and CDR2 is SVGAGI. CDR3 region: CASSYSTGGAYEQFF. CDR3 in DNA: TGTGCCAGCAGTTACTCGACCGGGGGGGCATATGAGCAGTTCTTC.

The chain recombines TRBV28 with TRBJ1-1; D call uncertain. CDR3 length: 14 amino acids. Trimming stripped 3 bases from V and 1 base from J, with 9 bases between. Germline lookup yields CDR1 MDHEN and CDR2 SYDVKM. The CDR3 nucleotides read TGTGCCAGCAGTTTCCCATATAAGAACACTGAAGCTTTCTTT. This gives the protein CASSFPYKNTEAFF.

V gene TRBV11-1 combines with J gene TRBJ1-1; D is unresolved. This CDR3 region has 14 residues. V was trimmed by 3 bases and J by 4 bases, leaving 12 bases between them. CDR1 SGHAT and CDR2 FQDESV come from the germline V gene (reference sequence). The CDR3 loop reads CASSLKLMGTEAFF. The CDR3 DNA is TGTGCCAGCAGCTTGAAGTTGATGGGCACTGAAGCTTTCTTT.

CDR3 in amino acids: CASNDGPGNTIYF. The CDR3, as DNA: TGTGCCAGCAACGACGGACCTGGAAACACCATATATTTT. The chain is built from TRBV2 and TRBJ1-3; D not resolved. Trimming left V 7 bases short and J 2 bases short, with 9 bases between. The CDR3 is 13 amino acids. Germline V lookup: CDR1 SNHLY, CDR2 FYNNEI.

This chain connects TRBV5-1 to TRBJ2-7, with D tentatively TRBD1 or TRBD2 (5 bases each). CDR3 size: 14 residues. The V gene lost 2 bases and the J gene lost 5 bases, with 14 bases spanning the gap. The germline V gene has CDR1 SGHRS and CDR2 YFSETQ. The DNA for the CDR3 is TGCGCCAGCAGCTTCGGGACGGCGGTAAACGAGCAGTACTTC. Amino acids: CASSFGTAVNEQYF.

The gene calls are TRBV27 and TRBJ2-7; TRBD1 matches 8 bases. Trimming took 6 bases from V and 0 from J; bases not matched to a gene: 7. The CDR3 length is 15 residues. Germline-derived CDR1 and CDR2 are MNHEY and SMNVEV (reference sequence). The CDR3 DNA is TGTGCCAGCAGGAAAGACAGGGGCTACTCCTACGAGCAGTACTTC. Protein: CASRKDRGYSYEQYF.

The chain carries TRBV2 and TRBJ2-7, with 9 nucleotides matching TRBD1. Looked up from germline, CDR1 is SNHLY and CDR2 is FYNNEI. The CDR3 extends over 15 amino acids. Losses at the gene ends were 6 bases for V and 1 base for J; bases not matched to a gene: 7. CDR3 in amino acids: CASSQWDRESYEQYF. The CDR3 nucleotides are TGTGCCAGCAGCCAGTGGGACAGGGAGTCCTACGAGCAGTACTTC.

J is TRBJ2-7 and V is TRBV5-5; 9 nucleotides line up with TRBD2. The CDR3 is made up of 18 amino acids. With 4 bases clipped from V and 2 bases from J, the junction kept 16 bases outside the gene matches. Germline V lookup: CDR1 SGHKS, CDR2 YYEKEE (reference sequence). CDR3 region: CASSLRGYERGAPYEQYF. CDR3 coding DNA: TGTGCCAGCAGCCTCAGGGGATATGAGCGGGGGGCCCCCTACGAGCAGTACTTC.

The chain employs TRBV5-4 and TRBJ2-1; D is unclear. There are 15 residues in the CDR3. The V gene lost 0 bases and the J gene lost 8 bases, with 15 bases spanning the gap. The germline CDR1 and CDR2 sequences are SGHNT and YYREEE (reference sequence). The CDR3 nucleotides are TGTGCCAGCAGCTTGGTACAGTTGGGTCGGGATGAGCAGTTCTTC. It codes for CASSLVQLGRDEQFF.